This is a list of T cell receptor beta chains from one sample in a study of T cell responses to AZD1222 COVID-19 vaccine. Some clones are missing from TCRdb's copy, which holds only in-frame ones; the method was immunoSEQ multiplex PCR. This sample has around 120,000 clones, with approximately 94% found just once. Here the sequenced sample was peripheral blood, taken 28 days after the second AZD1222 dose. All receptors derive from an adult who received the AZD1222 COVID-19 vaccine. The CDR3 runs from the conserved cysteine through the conserved F or W. Fields, in order: V gene, J gene, clone size, D gene, CDR3 protein, CDR3 DNA. The D gene is left open where the match is weak. Only part of the rows carry a size: once, few, many, or a class if the clone is expanded.

TRBV10-3	TRBJ2-1	.	.	CAISGARGHEQFF	TGTGCCATCAGTGGCGCCAGGGGTCATGAGCAGTTCTTC
TRBV4-3	TRBJ2-7	.	.	CASSQDGLEGPYEQYF	TGCGCCAGCAGCCAAGACGGGCTAGAAGGCCCCTACGAGCAGTACTTC
TRBV5-6	TRBJ2-1	.	.	CASSPGLSYNEQFF	TGTGCCAGCAGCCCTGGTCTCTCCTACAATGAGCAGTTCTTC
TRBV5-1	TRBJ2-3	.	.	CASSSSGTRGDTQYF	TGCGCCAGCAGCTCGTCGGGGACCCGAGGAGATACGCAGTATTTT
TRBV29-1	TRBJ1-1	.	.	CSARTQNTEAFF	TGCAGCGCCAGGACACAGAACACTGAAGCTTTCTTT
TRBV7-2	TRBJ2-4	.	.	CASSQGGPKNIQYF	TGTGCCAGCAGCCAAGGAGGACCCAAAAACATTCAGTACTTC
TRBV18	TRBJ1-2	.	TRBD1	CASSPDRDNYGYTF	TGTGCCAGCTCACCTGACAGGGATAACTATGGCTACACCTTC
TRBV13	TRBJ2-1	.	.	CASSYGGPGNEQFF	TGTGCCAGCAGTTACGGGGGGCCAGGCAATGAGCAGTTCTTC
TRBV18	TRBJ1-6	.	.	CASSSTENQSPLHF	TGTGCCAGCTCATCGACAGAAAATCAGTCACCCCTCCACTTT
TRBV10-3	TRBJ1-3	.	.	CAIRDSGNTIYF	TGTGCCATCAGGGACAGTGGAAACACCATATATTTT
TRBV7-2	TRBJ2-5	.	TRBD1	CASSPRDRAETQYF	TGTGCCAGCAGCCCCCGGGACAGGGCTGAGACCCAGTACTTC
TRBV27	TRBJ1-6	.	.	CASSPPGLSPLHF	TGTGCCAGCAGTCCTCCCGGCCTATCACCCCTCCACTTT
TRBV6-2/TRBV6-3	TRBJ1-5	.	.	CASSWALGGGNQPQHF	TGTGCCAGCAGTTGGGCTTTGGGCGGGGGAAATCAGCCCCAGCATTTT
TRBV6-5	TRBJ1-2	.	.	CASSSPRATDGYTF	TGTGCCAGCAGTTCCCCTAGGGCTACTGATGGCTACACCTTC
TRBV12-3/TRBV12-4	TRBJ1-1	.	.	CASSLQGWTEAFF	TGTGCCAGCAGTTTACAGGGTTGGACTGAAGCTTTCTTT
TRBV7-9	TRBJ2-1	.	TRBD1	CASSLVGQQVDEQFF	TGTGCCAGCAGCTTAGTGGGACAGCAGGTCGATGAGCAGTTCTTC
TRBV2	TRBJ2-3	.	.	CASRRLLMRRQADTQYF	TGTGCCAGCAGACGCCTCCTAATGAGGCGGCAAGCAGATACGCAGTATTTT
TRBV7-2	TRBJ2-4	.	TRBD2	CASSTAGGRGNIQYF	TGTGCCAGCAGCACAGCGGGGGGCCGCGGAAACATTCAGTACTTC
TRBV5-6	TRBJ1-5	.	.	CASSWSGGFEPQHF	TGTGCCAGCAGCTGGAGTGGGGGATTTGAGCCCCAGCATTTT
TRBV12-5	TRBJ2-2	.	.	CASGLDGTGELFF	TGTGCTAGTGGTTTGGACGGCACCGGGGAGCTGTTTTTT
TRBV4-1	TRBJ2-7	.	.	CASSPNGQIYEQYF	TGCGCCAGCAGCCCTAACGGGCAGATCTACGAGCAGTACTTC
TRBV29-1	TRBJ2-5	once	.	CSVLQGGETQYF	TGCAGCGTGCTACAGGGAGGAGAGACCCAGTACTTC
TRBV6-5	TRBJ2-3	.	.	CASSRENTDTQYF	TGTGCCAGCAGTCGAGAGAACACAGATACGCAGTATTTT
TRBV6-5	TRBJ1-1	.	.	CASSYSMAALGTEAFF	TGTGCCAGCAGTTACTCGATGGCCGCCTTGGGGACTGAAGCTTTCTTT
TRBV4-2	TRBJ1-3	.	.	CASSPRGWGGNTIYF	TGTGCCAGCAGCCCCCGGGGATGGGGAGGAAACACCATATATTTT
TRBV10-3	TRBJ2-5	once	TRBD2	CAISSGRLQETQYF	TGTGCCATCAGTAGCGGGAGGCTACAAGAGACCCAGTACTTC
TRBV19	TRBJ1-2	.	.	CASSISREGYGYTF	TGTGCCAGTAGTATCTCCAGGGAAGGGTATGGCTACACCTTC
TRBV29-1	TRBJ2-1	once	TRBD2	CSTSSGTMEQFF	TGCAGCACGTCATCCGGGACTATGGAGCAGTTCTTC
TRBV24-1	TRBJ2-3	few	TRBD2	CATSGPGTSGTDTQYF	TGTGCCACCAGTGGTCCCGGGACTAGCGGCACAGATACGCAGTATTTT
TRBV7-6	TRBJ2-5	.	.	CASSLTGGVWETQYF	TGTGCCAGCAGCTTAACAGGGGGGGTATGGGAGACCCAGTACTTC
TRBV18	TRBJ2-7	.	.	CASSPPGSYEQYF	TGTGCCAGCTCACCACCAGGATCCTACGAGCAGTACTTC
TRBV9	TRBJ2-3	.	.	CASSVDRTHTQYF	TGTGCCAGCAGCGTAGATCGGACCCATACGCAGTATTTT
TRBV5-1	TRBJ1-2	.	.	CASSFTQRDGYTF	TGCGCCAGCAGCTTTACCCAACGGGATGGCTACACCTTC
TRBV3-1/TRBV3-2	TRBJ1-2	.	.	CASSLGGDRTYGYTF	TGTGCCAGCAGCCTGGGAGGGGACCGAACCTATGGCTACACCTTC
TRBV3-1/TRBV3-2	TRBJ1-1	.	.	CASSQVPVELEAFF	TGTGCCAGCAGCCAAGTGCCCGTGGAGCTTGAAGCTTTCTTT
TRBV18	TRBJ1-1	.	.	CASSLLEDTEAFF	TGTGCCAGCTCATTATTAGAGGACACTGAAGCTTTCTTT
TRBV6-5	TRBJ1-4	.	.	CASRRRGEKLFF	TGTGCCAGCCGGAGGAGGGGGGAAAAACTGTTTTTT
TRBV7-9	TRBJ2-6	.	.	CASRSGANVLTF	TGTGCGTCGCGCTCTGGGGCCAACGTCCTGACTTTC
TRBV28	TRBJ1-4	.	.	CASSTRGGPYEKLFF	TGTGCCAGCAGTACAAGGGGGGGTCCCTATGAAAAACTGTTTTTT
TRBV7-9	TRBJ2-3	.	.	CASSQEVYVGAQYF	TGTGCCAGCAGCCAGGAGGTGTACGTTGGGGCGCAGTATTTT
TRBV7-9	TRBJ1-2	.	.	CASSLGHPNYGYTF	TGTGCCAGCAGCTTAGGGCACCCTAACTATGGCTACACCTTC
TRBV7-3	TRBJ2-2	.	.	CASSLTRGSGTGELFF	TGTGCCAGCAGCTTAACTCGGGGCTCTGGGACCGGGGAGCTGTTTTTT
TRBV6-5	TRBJ1-5	.	TRBD1	CASQPGQGMPQHF	TGTGCCAGCCAACCGGGACAGGGGATGCCCCAGCATTTT
TRBV18	TRBJ1-2	.	TRBD1	CASSPPQGAAGGYTF	TGTGCCAGCTCACCACCGCAGGGGGCAGCGGGAGGCTACACCTTC
TRBV29-1	TRBJ2-7	.	TRBD2	CSVSLGTTLYEQYF	TGCAGCGTGTCACTCGGGACTACATTATACGAGCAGTACTTC